Listed below are T cell receptor beta chains from one sample, sequenced in a study of blood T cell repertoires in COVID-19. Profiled with immunoSEQ multiplex PCR; TCRdb holds only in-frame clones, not every one. The sample records more than 85,000 clones, approximately 80% being singletons. Sequenced input: peripheral blood. Receptors originate from a woman of 80 years or more with acute or convalescent COVID-19. Both conserved end residues are part of each CDR3. The D gene is left open where the match is weak. Clone size is given for some rows only: seen once, a few or many times, or a class if the clone is expanded.

j_call | clone_size | d_call | v_call | cdr3_aa | cdr3_nt
TRBJ1-5 | - | - | TRBV3-1/TRBV3-2 | CASSRQVYSNQPQHF | TGTGCCAGCAGCCGACAGGTCTATAGCAATCAGCCCCAGCATTTT
TRBJ2-1 | - | - | TRBV29-1 | CSVIRGSTEQFF | TGCAGCGTTATCCGGGGTTCTACTGAGCAGTTCTTC
TRBJ2-3 | - | - | TRBV24-1 | CATSDARTVITDTQYF | TGTGCCACCAGTGACGCCCGGACAGTCATCACAGATACGCAGTATTTT
TRBJ2-1 | - | - | TRBV14 | CASSQDVSRNEQFF | TGTGCCAGCAGCCAAGATGTTAGCAGAAATGAGCAGTTCTTC
TRBJ2-5 | - | TRBD1 | TRBV28 | CASRRQGAGRETQYF | TGTGCCAGCAGGCGACAGGGGGCGGGTAGGGAGACCCAGTACTTC
TRBJ2-3 | - | TRBD2 | TRBV19 | CASSIGGLGDTQYF | TGTGCCAGTAGTATCGGGGGGTTAGGAGATACGCAGTATTTT
TRBJ2-2 | - | - | TRBV15 | CATSSKQGGELFF | TGTGCCACCAGCAGTAAACAGGGAGGGGAGCTGTTTTTT
TRBJ2-7 | - | TRBD1 | TRBV6-6 | CASRQTGSYEQYF | TGTGCCAGCAGACAGACAGGGAGCTACGAGCAGTACTTC
TRBJ2-1 | - | TRBD2 | TRBV24-1 | CATSDLPGGPRDYHEQFF | TGTGCCACCAGTGATTTACCGGGAGGGCCCCGTGACTACCATGAGCAGTTCTTC
TRBJ2-1 | - | TRBD2 | TRBV10-1 | CASSAAGVGRGEQFF | TGCGCCAGCAGTGCTGCGGGGGTCGGGAGGGGTGAGCAGTTCTTC
TRBJ1-2 | - | - | TRBV24-1 | CATSDPGHGHGYTF | TGTGCCACCAGTGACCCCGGACATGGGCATGGCTACACCTTC
TRBJ2-7 | - | - | TRBV2 | CASSGVGLETYEQYF | TGTGCCAGCAGTGGTGTGGGACTGGAAACCTACGAGCAGTACTTC
TRBJ1-1 | few | - | TRBV7-8 | CASSLGYRAAFF | TGTGCCAGCAGCTTAGGGTACAGGGCGGCTTTCTTT
TRBJ2-2 | - | - | TRBV4-1 | CASNSRGGEEKGRLFF | TGCGCCAGCAATTCCCGGGGTGGGGAGGAAAAAGGAAGGCTGTTTTTT
TRBJ1-1 | once | TRBD1 | TRBV19 | CASIPQGAKAEAFF | TGTGCCAGTATTCCCCAGGGGGCGAAGGCTGAAGCTTTCTTT
TRBJ2-3 | - | TRBD2 | TRBV5-1 | CASSSGTRASISTDTQYF | TGCGCCAGCAGCTCTGGGACTAGAGCATCGATTAGCACAGATACGCAGTATTTT
TRBJ2-1 | - | TRBD1 | TRBV11-3 | CAMGRRQGKSSYNEQFF | TGTGCCATGGGGCGAAGACAGGGGAAGAGCTCCTACAATGAGCAGTTCTTC
TRBJ1-1 | - | - | TRBV5-1 | CASSLGRSIGDTEAFF | TGCGCCAGCAGCTTGGGAAGGAGCATCGGGGACACTGAAGCTTTCTTT
TRBJ1-3 | many | TRBD1 | TRBV5-4 | CASSPGTGAIGNTIYF | TGTGCCAGCAGCCCCGGGACAGGGGCTATTGGAAACACCATATATTTT
TRBJ2-7 | - | TRBD1 | TRBV7-9 | CASSPGPGTGGDGSYEQYF | TGTGCCAGCAGCCCCGGTCCCGGGACAGGGGGTGATGGCTCCTACGAGCAGTACTTC
TRBJ2-3 | - | TRBD1 | TRBV7-2 | CASSPRQGALGSDTQYF | TGTGCCAGCAGCCCCAGACAGGGGGCGCTGGGGTCGGATACGCAGTATTTT